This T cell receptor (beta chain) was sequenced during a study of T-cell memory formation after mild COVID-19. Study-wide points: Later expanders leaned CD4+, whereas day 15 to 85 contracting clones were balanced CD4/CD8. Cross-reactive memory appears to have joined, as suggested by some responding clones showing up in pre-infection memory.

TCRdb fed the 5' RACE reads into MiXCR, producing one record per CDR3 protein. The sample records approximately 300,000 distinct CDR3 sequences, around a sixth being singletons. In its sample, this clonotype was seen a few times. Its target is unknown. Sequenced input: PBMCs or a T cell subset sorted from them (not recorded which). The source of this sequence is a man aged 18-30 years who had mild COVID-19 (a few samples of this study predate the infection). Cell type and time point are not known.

The DNA of the CDR3 is TGTGCCAGCAGTTACGGTCGGTCAGGACTCTACGAGCAGTACTTC. Protein product: CASSYGRSGLYEQYF. The rearrangement uses TRBV6-5 and TRBJ2-7, with D maybe TRBD2 (5 bases). The CDR3 has 15 amino acids. Germline V lookup: CDR1 MNHEY, CDR2 SVGAGI. Trimming took off 2 bases at V and 3 bases at J, with 14 bases between the two ends.